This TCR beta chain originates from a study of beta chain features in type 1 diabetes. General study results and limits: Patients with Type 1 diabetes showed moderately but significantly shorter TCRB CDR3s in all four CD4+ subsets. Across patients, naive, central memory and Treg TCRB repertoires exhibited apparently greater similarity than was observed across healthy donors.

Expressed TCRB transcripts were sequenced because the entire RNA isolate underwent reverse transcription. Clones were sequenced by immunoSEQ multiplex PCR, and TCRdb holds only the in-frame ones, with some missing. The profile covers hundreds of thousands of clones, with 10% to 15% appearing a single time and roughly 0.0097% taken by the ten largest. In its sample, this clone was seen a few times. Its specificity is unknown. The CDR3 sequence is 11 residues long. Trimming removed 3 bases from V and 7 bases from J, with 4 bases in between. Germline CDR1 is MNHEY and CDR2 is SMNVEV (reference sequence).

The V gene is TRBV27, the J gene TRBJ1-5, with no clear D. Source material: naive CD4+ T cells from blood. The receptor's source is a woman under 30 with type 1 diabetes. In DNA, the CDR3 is TGTGCCAGCAGTTTCCCGCAGCCCCAGCATTTT. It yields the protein CASSFPQPQHF.